One sample yielded the 27 T cell receptor beta chains listed below, sequenced in a study of T cells in Graves' hyperthyroidism and ophthalmopathy. The TCR beta CDR3 regions underwent amplification using RNA transcripts as the source. When the TCR CDR3 underwent first-round RT-PCR, the HTBI primer set was used. One entry per CDR3 protein results from TCRdb running MiXCR on the multiplex PCR reads. The sample gives 25,000 to 30,000 distinct CDR3 sequences, 45% of which show up once; 10% is in the top ten. The material sequenced was blood. The receptors stem from a woman in her twenties or thirties with Graves' hyperthyroidism.

A single count supports this clonotype. The chain uses TRBV20-1 and TRBJ1-6, with 7 nucleotides matching TRBD1. Germline values: CDR1 DFQATT, CDR2 SNEGSKA (reference sequence). The J segment lost 7 bases and the V segment lost 3 bases, leaving 6 bases of the junction unmatched. This CDR3 is built from 14 residues. In nucleotides, the CDR3 is TGCAGTGCTAGGGCCGGGACAGACAATTCACCCCTCCACTTT. Translation: CSARAGTDNSPLHF.

In its sample, this clonotype ranks as medium-sized. This chain connects TRBV10-1 to TRBJ2-2, with TRBD1 identical over 8 bases. The CDR3 sequence is 13 residues long. Germline V gene lookup returns CDR1 WNHNN and CDR2 SYGVQD (reference sequence). V trimming: 9 bases; J trimming: 4 bases; junction bases outside the gene matches: 4. CDR3 DNA sequence: TGCGCCAGTTCTACAGGGGGCACCGGGGAGCTGTTTTTT. Its protein product is CASSTGGTGELFF.

This clonotype was counted only a few times. The chain has TRBV29-1 and TRBJ1-2; D is unclear. V lost 4 bases to trimming and J lost 2 bases, with 5 bases between them. This CDR3 is built from 11 residues. Germline assignment: CDR1 SQVTM and CDR2 ANQGSEA. In nucleotides, the CDR3 is TGCAGCGTTGGAGGGAACTATGGCTACACCTTC. Amino acids: CSVGGNYGYTF.

This clonotype has a handful of counts. The chain employs TRBV29-1 and TRBJ2-4; D might be TRBD1 (5 bases). Per germline, CDR1 SQVTM and CDR2 ANQGSEA. This CDR3 has 16 residues. Trimming took off 4 bases at V and 2 bases at J, with 18 bases between the two ends. CDR3 protein: CSVVSQGRATKNIQYF. CDR3 nucleotides: TGCAGCGTTGTGTCGCAAGGCAGGGCAACCAAAAACATTCAGTACTTC.

The rearrangement uses TRBV6-4 and TRBJ1-1; possibly TRBD1 for D (6 bases). This CDR3 has 13 amino acids. V was shortened by 4 bases and J by 1 base, with 7 bases between the two germline ends. CDR1 is MRHNA, CDR2 SNTAGT, per germline. CDR3 nucleotide sequence: TGTGCCAGCAGTGCAGGGGCGAACACTGAAGCTTTCTTT. This encodes CASSAGANTEAFF.

This clonotype came up many times. V is TRBV4-2 and J is TRBJ2-1, with D tentatively TRBD1 or TRBD2 (6 bases each). CDR1 and CDR2 from the germline V gene are LGHNA and YNFKEQ. Trimming removed 4 bases from V and 7 bases from J, with 20 bases in between. The CDR3 runs 16 residues. The CDR3 here is CASSPGGSFMGNEQFF. The CDR3 nucleotides are TGTGCCAGCAGCCCCGGGGGCTCATTTATGGGGAATGAGCAGTTCTTC.

With respect to this clonotype: This may be a read error: a much more frequent sequence differs by one nucleotide. No conserved phenylalanine or tryptophan ends this CDR3, so it is likely a read error. The rearrangement joins TRBV24-1 to TRBJ1-2; the D is unclear. V was cut by 1 base and J by 2 bases, with 13 bases left in between. Germline CDR1 is KGHDR and CDR2 is SFDVKD. This CDR3 spans 16 amino acids. The chain's CDR3 is CATSDFDGRENYGYTY. The CDR3 nucleotides are TGTGCCACCAGTGATTTTGATGGGCGCGAAAACTATGGCTACACCTAC.

The table lists this clonotype with a few counts. The gene calls are TRBV20-1 and TRBJ2-7; 11 bases fit TRBD2. Germline assignment: CDR1 DFQATT and CDR2 SNEGSKA (reference sequence). V dropped 5 bases and J dropped 4; count of bases not matched to a gene: 7. The CDR3 loop spans 14 amino acids. DNA of the CDR3: TGCAGTGCTCCTCTAACTAGCGGGAGTTACGAGCAGTACTTC. This translates into CSAPLTSGSYEQYF.

In this sample, this clonotype turned up many times. CDR3 sequence (DNA): TGTGCCAGCAGCCAAGCGCTAGCGGGAGCCGAGCAGTACTTC. It is translated as CASSQALAGAEQYF. The J gene is TRBJ2-7, the V gene TRBV14; TRBD2 matches at 10 bases. V was pared by 1 base and J by 6 bases, with 3 bases of the junction left unmatched. Germline CDR1 is SGHDN and CDR2 is FVKESK. This CDR3 contains 14 residues.

This chain uses TRBV29-1 with TRBJ1-2; D might be TRBD1 (5 bases). In germline, CDR1 is SQVTM, CDR2 ANQGSEA. This CDR3 is 14 amino acids long. The ends were cut back, 4 bases at V and 3 bases at J, with 15 bases in the middle. The CDR3 spells CSVGPGDSDYGYTF. For the CDR3, the DNA is TGCAGCGTTGGCCCGGGGGATTCTGACTATGGCTACACCTTC. The whole variable domain, remainder taken from reference TRBV29-1 and TRBJ1-2, is SAVISQKPSRDICQRGTSLTIQCQVDSQVTMMFWYRQQPGQSLTLIATANQGSEATYESGFVIDKFPISRPNLTFSTLTVSNMSPEDSSIYLCSVGPGDSDYGYTFGSGTRLTVV.

This sequence joins TRBV20-1 and TRBJ2-1, with D uncertain. CDR3 length equals 13 residues. The V and J ends lost 2 bases and 11 bases respectively, with 16 bases between them. Germline lookup yields CDR1 DFQATT and CDR2 SNEGSKA (reference sequence). The CDR3 loop is CSARQTWTPKQFF. The CDR3 coding sequence is TGCAGTGCTAGACAGACCTGGACGCCAAAGCAGTTCTTC.

This chain uses TRBV5-1 with TRBJ1-1; D remains ambiguous. V was clipped by 1 base and J by 1 base, with 8 bases between them. CDR3 size: 14 residues. Germline V CDR1 and CDR2: SGHRS, YFSETQ. Here the CDR3 reads CASSLRAGNTEAFF. CDR3 bases: TGCGCCAGCAGCTTGAGGGCAGGGAACACTGAAGCTTTCTTT.

The chain couples TRBV9 to TRBJ2-2; the D is unclear. Germline loops: CDR1 SGDLS, CDR2 YYNGEE. V was shortened by 3 bases and J by 8 bases, with 8 bases between the two germline ends. CDR3 length equals 12 residues. CDR3 nucleotides: TGTGCCAGCAGCGCCCTGACAGGGGAGCTGTTTTTT. Protein: CASSALTGELFF.

As concerns this clonotype: The germline gene is not matched at one end of the junction; a read error may be the cause. V gene TRBV11-2 combines with J gene TRBJ2-1; D perhaps matches TRBD1 (5 bases). This CDR3 is 13 amino acids long. Per germline, CDR1 SGHAT and CDR2 FQNNGV. The CDR3 spells CAISKDQGNEQFF. The CDR3 DNA follows: TGTGCCATCAGCAAGGATCAGGGAAATGAGCAGTTCTTC.

In this sample, this clonotype is medium-sized. This sequence joins TRBV19 and TRBJ1-4; D is ambiguous. CDR3 length: 14 residues. The germline V gene has CDR1 LNHDA and CDR2 SQIVND (reference sequence). V lost 6 bases and J lost 5, with 13 bases in between. For the CDR3, the DNA is TGTGCCAGTAGCCTGACGACCCTAAATGAAAAACTGTTTTTT. Its translation is CASSLTTLNEKLFF.

The chain uses TRBV12-3 or TRBV12-4 and TRBJ2-7; D is unclear. This CDR3 has 13 residues. Trimming shortened V by 8 bases and J by 13 bases, and 24 bases separated the two germline ends. The CDR3: CASCSAQPYERYF. CDR3 nucleotide sequence: TGTGCCAGCTGTTCAGCACAGCCCTACGAGCGATACTTC.

This clonotype was seen at least ten times. One end of the junction varies from germline; a read error may be responsible. This CDR3 reads CASSEATGARLAGPF. The CDR3 region has the DNA TGTGCCAGCAGTGAAGCGACCGGGGCGCGGTTAGCGGGACCCTTC. The rearrangement joins TRBV2 to TRBJ2-4; 8 nucleotides agree with TRBD2. CDR3 size: 15 residues. Germline V gene sequence: CDR1 SNHLY, CDR2 FYNNEI.

The chain recombines TRBV30 with TRBJ2-5, with D possibly TRBD1 on 6 matching bases. The CDR3 extends over 13 amino acids. Germline lookup yields CDR1 GTSNPN and CDR2 SVGIG (reference sequence). Deletions cut 4 bases from V and 5 bases from J, with 14 bases between. CDR3 sequence reads: CAWNYRVGETQYF. CDR3 nucleotides: TGTGCCTGGAACTACAGGGTTGGGGAGACCCAGTACTTC.

The chain has TRBV20-1 and TRBJ2-7; 8 nucleotides line up with TRBD2. The trim removed 2 bases at V and 4 bases at J, leaving 7 bases unmatched. Germline loops: CDR1 DFQATT, CDR2 SNEGSKA (reference sequence). The CDR3 is 14 residues long. CDR3 in amino acids: CSARHRTGGYEQYF. The CDR3 region has the DNA TGCAGTGCTAGACACAGGACGGGAGGGTACGAGCAGTACTTC.

The CDR3 sequence is CASSFGTGLYEQYF. The CDR3 region has the DNA TGTGCCAGCAGCTTTGGGACAGGGCTTTACGAGCAGTACTTC. The chain combines TRBV7-2 with TRBJ2-7; TRBD1 agrees at 9 bases. The trim removed 3 bases at V and 4 bases at J, leaving 4 bases unmatched. The CDR3 consists of 14 residues. From germline, CDR1 is SGHTA and CDR2 FQGNSA.

V and J are TRBV5-1 and TRBJ2-5; no definite D call. The germline V gene has CDR1 SGHRS and CDR2 YFSETQ. CDR3 length equals 15 residues. V was pared by 0 bases and J by 2 bases, with 11 bases between. CDR3 region: CASSLARTVQETQYF. The DNA for the CDR3 is TGCGCCAGCAGCTTGGCGCGCACGGTTCAAGAGACCCAGTACTTC.

J is TRBJ1-1 and V is TRBV2; 9 bases agree with TRBD1. The ends lost 4 bases at V and 4 bases at J; junction bases unmatched: 7. The CDR3 contains 15 residues. Looked up from germline, CDR1 is SNHLY and CDR2 is FYNNEI. The CDR3 sequence: CASSVEQGARTEAFF. In DNA form, the CDR3 reads TGTGCCAGCAGTGTGGAACAGGGGGCGCGCACTGAAGCTTTCTTT.

This clonotype was seen many times. V and J are TRBV12-3 or TRBV12-4 and TRBJ1-2, with D possibly being TRBD1 (6 bases). The CDR3 is 15 amino acids. V gave up 6 bases and J gave up 3 bases, with 17 bases separating them. Written as DNA, the CDR3 is TGTGCCAGCAGCCCTCGGACAGAGCCAGACTATGGCTACACCTTC. Translated, it gives CASSPRTEPDYGYTF.

V gene TRBV10-2 combines with J gene TRBJ2-5; the match to TRBD1 covers 11 bases. The length of the CDR3 is 14 residues. Germline V gene data show CDR1 as WSHSY and CDR2 as SAAADI. V shed 4 bases, J shed 4 bases, and the junction held 2 bases outside the gene matches. The CDR3 reads CASSADRGRETQYF. The CDR3 coding sequence is TGCGCCAGCAGTGCGGACAGGGGGCGAGAGACCCAGTACTTC.

This clonotype is labeled as medium-sized (0.01 to 0.1%). This rearrangement joins TRBV20-1 to TRBJ1-5; D remains unclear. The CDR3 is made up of 15 amino acids. Deletions cut 1 base from V and 0 bases from J, with 10 bases between. Per germline, CDR1 DFQATT and CDR2 SNEGSKA (reference sequence). CDR3: CSARVLWGSNQPQHF. The CDR3 DNA sequence: TGCAGTGCTAGAGTTCTTTGGGGTAGCAATCAGCCCCAGCATTTT.

This clonotype was detected only a few times. The chain recombines TRBV7-3 with TRBJ2-7, with D possibly matching TRBD2 (6 bases). Germline CDR1 is SGHTA and CDR2 is FQGTGA. V dropped 1 base and J dropped 7 bases, with 11 bases sitting between them. The CDR3 totals 13 residues. CDR3 region: CASSLREVGEQYF. The DNA for the CDR3 is TGTGCCAGCAGCTTAAGGGAGGTCGGGGAGCAGTACTTC.

The J gene is TRBJ2-7, the V gene TRBV10-3, with D tentatively TRBD1 or TRBD2 (5 bases each). Trimming removed 0 bases from V and 6 bases from J, with 15 bases in between. CDR1 ENHRY and CDR2 SYGVKD come from the germline V gene. The CDR3 has 15 residues. CDR3: CAISESRVREFEQYF. CDR3 DNA: TGTGCCATCAGTGAGTCGAGGGTCAGGGAATTCGAGCAGTACTTC.